This is a list of T cell receptor beta chains from one sample in a study of T cells in Graves' hyperthyroidism and ophthalmopathy. TCRdb fed the multiplex PCR reads into MiXCR, producing one record per CDR3 protein. This sample has approximately 620,000 distinct CDR3 sequences, with approximately 16% found just once. Sequencing used blood. The receptors here all came from a woman between 40 and 55 years old with Graves' ophthalmopathy. The CDR3 runs from the conserved cysteine through the conserved F or W. A D gene is named only where the DNA matches it firmly. A row's size may be missing; if present it is once, few, many or a size class.

cdr3_aa cdr3_nt j_call v_call d_call clone_size
CASSSRTGGRNEQFF TGTGCCAGCAGCTCACGGACAGGGGGACGCAATGAGCAGTTCTTC TRBJ2-1 TRBV11-2 TRBD1 many
CASSARDRSYNEQFF TGTGCCAGCAGCGCTCGGGACAGGTCCTACAATGAGCAGTTCTTC TRBJ2-1 TRBV5-5 TRBD1 .
CASGTGQVPLGSYEQYF TGCGCCAGCGGGACAGGGCAGGTCCCTCTCGGGTCCTACGAGCAGTACTTC TRBJ2-7 TRBV5-1 TRBD1 many
CASSEGLAPNEQFF TGTGCCAGCAGCGAGGGACTAGCCCCCAATGAGCAGTTCTTC TRBJ2-1 TRBV11-2 TRBD2 many
CSARDLRGSGTEAFF TGCAGTGCTAGAGATCTAAGGGGGTCGGGCACTGAAGCTTTCTTT TRBJ1-1 TRBV20-1 . .
CASSTGASYEQYF TGCGCCAGCTCTACAGGGGCCTCCTACGAGCAGTACTTC TRBJ2-7 TRBV5-1 TRBD1 many
CASSLEQETPQYF TGTGCCAGCAGCTTAGAACAGGAGACGCCTCAGTACTTC TRBJ2-5 TRBV11-1 . many
CASSYSREGAYEQYF TGTGCCAGCAGTTACTCCCGGGAAGGGGCCTACGAGCAGTACTTC TRBJ2-7 TRBV6-6 . .
CASLPSAAGGETQYF TGCGCCAGCCTCCCCTCGGCCGCGGGAGGAGAGACCCAGTACTTC TRBJ2-5 TRBV5-1 TRBD2 .
CATSRTGLWEKLFF TGTGCCACCAGCAGGACGGGCCTCTGGGAAAAACTGTTTTTT TRBJ1-4 TRBV15 . few
CASSPFPPGAMDIQYF TGTGCCAGCAGTCCATTCCCGCCAGGGGCGATGGACATTCAGTACTTC TRBJ2-4 TRBV27 . many
CSATLALAYNEQFF TGCAGTGCTACGTTAGCGTTGGCCTACAATGAGCAGTTCTTC TRBJ2-1 TRBV20-1 . .
CASSETEFYEQYF TGTGCCAGCTCAGAGACAGAGTTCTACGAGCAGTACTTC TRBJ2-7 TRBV18 . .
CAWSRGLANTEAFF TGTGCCTGGAGTAGGGGCCTCGCTAACACTGAAGCTTTCTTT TRBJ1-1 TRBV30 . few
CASSLAAATDTQYF TGCGCCAGCAGCTTGGCGGCAGCCACAGATACGCAGTATTTT TRBJ2-3 TRBV5-1 . many
CASNPGTSGSYNEQFF TGCGCCAGCAACCCCGGGACTAGCGGCTCCTACAATGAGCAGTTCTTC TRBJ2-1 TRBV5-1 TRBD2 few
CASSRGRYNSPLHF TGCGCCAGCAGTCGGGGACGGTATAATTCACCCCTCCACTTT TRBJ1-6 TRBV4-1 . few
CSARDRSNYGYTF TGCAGTGCCCGGGACAGATCTAACTATGGCTACACCTTC TRBJ1-2 TRBV20-1 TRBD1 many
CASSLGHSGWLTDTQYF TGCGCCAGCAGCTTGGGACACTCGGGATGGTTAACAGATACGCAGTATTTT TRBJ2-3 TRBV5-1 . many
CSAMFERTSFFYEQYF TGCAGTGCTATGTTCGAAAGGACTAGTTTTTTCTACGAGCAGTACTTC TRBJ2-7 TRBV20-1 TRBD2 many
CARQRRVITDTQYF TGCGCCCGCCAGAGGCGGGTAATCACAGATACGCAGTATTTT TRBJ2-3 TRBV10-1 . few
CASMGLAGTGELFF TGCGCCAGCATGGGACTAGCGGGTACCGGGGAGCTGTTTTTT TRBJ2-2 TRBV10-2 TRBD2 .
CASKGLGNNEQFF TGTGCCAGCAAGGGACTAGGGAACAATGAGCAGTTCTTC TRBJ2-1 TRBV7-3 TRBD2 many